What follows are 18 T cell receptor beta chains derived from one specimen sequenced in a study of shared clonotypes between healthy human individuals. Clones were read by immunoSEQ multiplex PCR, and TCRdb kept only the in-frame ones, dropping some. The sample has some 1,600,000 clones; roughly 98% are singletons. Sequenced material: naive CD4+ T cells sorted from blood. Stated subset: CD45RA+ positively selected. The receptors were sampled from a man between 25 and 39 years old in good health.

V usage is TRBV11-2 and J usage is TRBJ2-6; D is perhaps TRBD2 (6 bases). V was cut by 0 bases and J by 0 bases, with 12 bases left in between. This CDR3 is built from 18 residues. Germline assignment: CDR1 SGHAT and CDR2 FQNNGV. CDR3: CASSLDLGGSSGANVLTF. The CDR3 nucleotides are TGTGCCAGCAGCTTAGACCTGGGGGGTTCCTCTGGGGCCAACGTCCTGACTTTC.

The chain carries TRBV27 and TRBJ1-2; D gene ambiguous. The CDR3 sequence is 19 residues long. Germline V gene data show CDR1 as MNHEY and CDR2 as SMNVEV (reference sequence). V lost 0 bases and J lost 4, with 24 bases in between. The CDR3 reads CASSLSSTGSRRSGYGYTF. The DNA of the CDR3 is TGTGCCAGCAGTTTATCCTCAACCGGGTCACGGAGGAGTGGCTATGGCTACACCTTC.

In nucleotides, the CDR3 is TGTGCCAGTAGTATTCCCCTCGGAGGGGGGAGTAGCAATCAGCCCCAGCATTTT. Translating gives CASSIPLGGGSSNQPQHF. J is TRBJ1-5 and V is TRBV19; perhaps TRBD1 as D (6 bases). The ends were cut back, 3 bases at V and 0 bases at J, with 18 bases in the middle. Looked up from germline, CDR1 is LNHDA and CDR2 is SQIVND (reference sequence). The CDR3 is 18 residues long.

The genes are TRBV9 and TRBJ2-1, with D possibly being TRBD1 (6 bases). Trimming took 3 bases from V and 7 from J, leaving 14 bases between them. The CDR3 is made up of 14 amino acids. Germline V gene data show CDR1 as SGDLS and CDR2 as YYNGEE. CDR3 sequence: CASSEGTKGNEQFF. In nucleotides, the CDR3 is TGTGCCAGCAGCGAGGGGACAAAGGGGAATGAGCAGTTCTTC.

The V and J genes are TRBV19 and TRBJ1-5, with 9 bases lining up with TRBD1. Trimming removed 1 base from V and 8 bases from J; junction bases left unmatched: 6. This CDR3 contains 15 residues. The germline gives CDR1 LNHDA, CDR2 SQIVND (reference sequence). The CDR3 is CASSIVGQGIKPQHF. Here the CDR3 DNA reads TGTGCCAGTAGTATAGTGGGACAGGGTATTAAGCCCCAGCATTTT.

On this clone itself: The junction differs from germline at one of its ends, possibly a read error. This sequence joins TRBV7-2 and TRBJ2-1; D may be TRBD2 (6 bases). Germline V gene data show CDR1 as SGHTA and CDR2 as FQGNSA. The CDR3 is made up of 15 amino acids. The CDR3 loop is CASSLGGRTYNEQFF. In DNA form, the CDR3 reads TGTGCCAGCAGTTTAGGAGGGAGGACCTACAATGAGCAGTTCTTC.

The rearrangement joins TRBV18 to TRBJ2-7; 8 nucleotides align to TRBD1. Unmatched junction bases numbered 13, after V lost 3 bases and J lost 6 bases. The CDR3 covers 16 residues. Germline V gene data show CDR1 as KGHSH and CDR2 as LQKENI. CDR3 in DNA: TGTGCCAGCTCACCCCTCGGGACAGGCCGGGGAAGCGAGCAGTACTTC. It encodes CASSPLGTGRGSEQYF.

The V call is TRBV7-2, the J call TRBJ2-3; a weak D match, TRBD2 (6 bases). Germline V gene lookup returns CDR1 SGHTA and CDR2 FQGNSA. The CDR3 consists of 16 residues. Trimming removed 5 bases from V and 6 bases from J, with 21 bases in between. CDR3 residues: CASSRQGAGTSDTQYF. The CDR3 DNA is TGTGCCAGCAGCCGACAAGGCGCGGGAACCTCGGATACGCAGTATTTT.

In regard to this clone: The junction departs from the called germline gene at one end, perhaps through a read error. The chain joins TRBV5-1 to TRBJ1-3, with D maybe TRBD1 (5 bases). CDR3 size: 14 residues. CDR1 is SGHRS and CDR2 is YFSETQ in the germline V gene. CDR3 in amino acids: CSSSRDPSGNTIYF. The CDR3 DNA reads as TGCTCCAGCTCTCGGGACCCCTCTGGAAACACCATATATTTT.

J is TRBJ2-7 and V is TRBV5-6; 14 positions match TRBD2. Trimming took 4 bases from V and 12 from J; bases not matched to a gene: 6. The CDR3 runs 13 residues. Germline V gene sequence: CDR1 SGHDT, CDR2 YYEEEE. The CDR3: CASSTGLAGGLYF. CDR3 DNA: TGTGCCAGCAGCACCGGACTAGCGGGGGGACTGTACTTC.

This rearrangement joins TRBV30 to TRBJ1-2; D is ambiguous. V lost 4 bases and J lost 3, with 18 bases in between. There are 15 residues in the CDR3. CDR1 is GTSNPN and CDR2 is SVGIG in the germline V gene (reference sequence). The CDR3 protein is CAWTPGLRPHYGYTF. The CDR3 region has the DNA TGTGCCTGGACCCCCGGGCTCCGACCCCACTATGGCTACACCTTC.

This sequence joins TRBV6-6 and TRBJ1-2, with D possibly matching TRBD1 (5 bases). The V end lost 0 bases, the J end lost 6 bases, and 17 bases lay between the germline ends. Germline CDR1 is MNHNY and CDR2 is SVGAGI (reference sequence). This CDR3 has 16 amino acids. The CDR3 reads CASSYSVEGIYNGYTF. As DNA, the CDR3 is TGTGCCAGCAGTTACTCGGTGGAGGGGATATATAATGGCTACACCTTC.

The chain employs TRBV5-4 and TRBJ2-5; D is perhaps TRBD2 (5 bases). V was clipped by 0 bases and J by 3 bases, with 9 bases between them. Looked up from germline, CDR1 is SGHNT and CDR2 is YYREEE (reference sequence). This CDR3 comprises 14 residues. The CDR3: CASSLVTIEETQYF. The DNA for the CDR3 is TGTGCCAGCAGCTTGGTGACTATAGAAGAGACCCAGTACTTC.

The CDR3, as DNA: TGTGCCAGCTCACCCCGACAGTCTGGAAACACCATATATTTT. As protein: CASSPRQSGNTIYF. V is TRBV18 and J is TRBJ1-3; the D gene is possibly TRBD1 (5 bases). This CDR3 has 14 residues. Germline values: CDR1 KGHSH, CDR2 LQKENI. The V end lost 3 bases, the J end lost 1 base, and 7 bases lay between the germline ends.

The rearrangement uses TRBV30 and TRBJ2-7; D is undetermined. The CDR3 is 13 residues long. Germline CDR1 GTSNPN, CDR2 SVGIG (reference sequence). Trimming shortened V by 3 bases and J by 5 bases, and 14 bases separated the two germline ends. CDR3 sequence (DNA): TGTGCCTGGAGGGTTACCAACGGCCACGAGCAGTACTTC. Its translation: CAWRVTNGHEQYF.

V gene TRBV28 combines with J gene TRBJ2-6; the D is unclear. V lost 6 bases and J 2 bases, leaving 17 bases between the germline ends. The germline gives CDR1 MDHEN, CDR2 SYDVKM. The CDR3 is 17 residues long. For the CDR3, the DNA is TGTGCCAGCAGCCACATCCTCGGCGAAACTGGGGCCAACGTCCTGACTTTC. Protein product: CASSHILGETGANVLTF.

This chain joins TRBV7-2 and TRBJ1-1; D is ambiguous. The CDR3 totals 13 residues. Germline lookup yields CDR1 SGHTA and CDR2 FQGNSA. V was pared by 3 bases and J by 1 base, with 6 bases between. CDR3: CASSLYRNTEAFF. CDR3 nucleotides: TGTGCCAGCAGCTTGTACAGGAACACTGAAGCTTTCTTT.

V gene TRBV5-4 combines with J gene TRBJ2-2; D gene ambiguous. Germline V gene sequence: CDR1 SGHNT, CDR2 YYREEE (reference sequence). CDR3 length equals 14 residues. Deletions cut 2 bases from V and 5 bases from J, with 10 bases between. CDR3 sequence: CASSFLGRTGELFF. DNA of the CDR3: TGTGCCAGCAGCTTTCTGGGCAGAACCGGGGAGCTGTTTTTT.